This TCR beta chain was obtained from a study of T cells after yellow fever vaccination. One entry per CDR3 protein, called by TCRdb with MiXCR from the 5' RACE reads. Among some 120,000 distinct CDR3 sequences listed, 12% to 15% were seen once. The CDR3 spans 14 residues. Germline V lookup: CDR1 SGHRS, CDR2 YFSETQ. The J segment lost 3 bases and the V segment lost 4 bases, leaving 7 bases of the junction unmatched. This receptor was identified in a man younger than 35 who received the YFV17D yellow fever vaccine. V usage is TRBV5-1 and J usage is TRBJ2-7, with 7 bases that match TRBD1. The sequencing used CD8+ T cells sorted from PBMCs, collected 5 days after the yellow fever booster vaccination. The CDR3 loop reads CASSQRTGDYEQYF. The CDR3, as DNA: TGCGCCAGCAGCCAAAGGACAGGAGACTACGAGCAGTACTTC.